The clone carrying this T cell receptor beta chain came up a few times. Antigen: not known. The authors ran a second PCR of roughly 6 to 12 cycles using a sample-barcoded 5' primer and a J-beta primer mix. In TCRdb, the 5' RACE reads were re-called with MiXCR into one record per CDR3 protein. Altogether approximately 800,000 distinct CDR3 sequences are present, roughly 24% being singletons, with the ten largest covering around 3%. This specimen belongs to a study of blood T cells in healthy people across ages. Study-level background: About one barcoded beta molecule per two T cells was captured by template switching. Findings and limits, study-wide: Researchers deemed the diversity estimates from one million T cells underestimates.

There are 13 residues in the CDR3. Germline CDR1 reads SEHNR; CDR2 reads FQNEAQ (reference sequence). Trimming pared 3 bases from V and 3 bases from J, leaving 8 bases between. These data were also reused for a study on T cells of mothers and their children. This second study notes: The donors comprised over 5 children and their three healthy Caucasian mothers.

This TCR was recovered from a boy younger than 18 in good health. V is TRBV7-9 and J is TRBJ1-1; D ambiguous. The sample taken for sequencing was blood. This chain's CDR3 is CASSFSTDTEAFF. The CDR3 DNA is TGTGCCAGCAGCTTTTCTACGGACACTGAAGCTTTCTTT.